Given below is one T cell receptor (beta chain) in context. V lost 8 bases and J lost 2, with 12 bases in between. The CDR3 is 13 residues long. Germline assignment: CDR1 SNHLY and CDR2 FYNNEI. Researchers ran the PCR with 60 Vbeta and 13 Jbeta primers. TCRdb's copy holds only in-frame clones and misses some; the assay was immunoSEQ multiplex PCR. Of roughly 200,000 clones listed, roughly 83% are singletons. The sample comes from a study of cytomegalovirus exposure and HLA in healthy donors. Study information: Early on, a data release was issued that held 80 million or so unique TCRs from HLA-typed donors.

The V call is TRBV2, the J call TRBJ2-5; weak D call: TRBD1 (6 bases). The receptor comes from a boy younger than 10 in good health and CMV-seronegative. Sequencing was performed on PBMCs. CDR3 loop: CASLGGRQETQYF. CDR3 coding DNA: TGTGCCAGCCTAGGGGGTCGGCAAGAGACCCAGTACTTC.